The rows below give T cell receptor beta chains drawn from one sample of a study of cytomegalovirus exposure and HLA in healthy donors. Assay: immunoSEQ multiplex PCR; the TCRdb copy retains only in-frame clones and omits some. This table holds roughly 150,000 clones, 70% to 80% found once. Sequenced sample: PBMCs. The receptor set was obtained from a man aged 18 to 30 in good health and CMV-seropositive. CDR3s include the opening cysteine and the closing phenylalanine or tryptophan. The D gene is left open where the match is weak. A row's size may be missing; if present it is once, few, many or a size class.

D gene	clone size	J gene	V gene	CDR3 length	CDR3 DNA	CDR3 protein
-	once	TRBJ1-1	TRBV13	15	TGTGCCAGCAGCCGTGGGAGGGCAGCTAACACTGAAGCTTTCTTT	CASSRGRAANTEAFF
-	-	TRBJ2-2	TRBV27	15	TGTGCCAGCAGTGACGTCGGAGGGGAGACCGGGGAGCTGTTTTTT	CASSDVGGETGELFF
TRBD2	-	TRBJ2-2	TRBV7-2	18	TGTGCCAGCAGCTCAACTGGGGTGGGGGGGGGTAGTCCCGGGGAGCTGTTTTTT	CASSSTGVGGGSPGELFF
-	-	TRBJ2-7	TRBV11-1	14	TGTGCCAGCAGCTTAGATCCGCTAGCCTACGAGCAGTACTTC	CASSLDPLAYEQYF
TRBD1	-	TRBJ2-7	TRBV5-1	14	TGCGCCAGCAGCCAGGGACAGGGAGACTACGAACAGTACTTC	CASSQGQGDYEQYF
-	-	TRBJ2-5	TRBV5-4	15	TGTGCCAGCAGCTTAGGAACGGGAGCCGGGGAGACCCAGTACTTC	CASSLGTGAGETQYF
-	-	TRBJ1-1	TRBV6-1	14	TGTGCCAGCAGTGACAGGAAAGATGGCACTGAAGCTTTCTTT	CASSDRKDGTEAFF
-	-	TRBJ2-7	TRBV5-5	16	TGTGCCAGCAGCTTGGGGGGCGACCTGAGCTCCTACGAGCAGTACTTC	CASSLGGDLSSYEQYF
-	-	TRBJ1-4	TRBV25-1	14	TGTGCCAGCAGTTTCGGGGGGCAAAATGAAAAACTGTTTTTT	CASSFGGQNEKLFF
TRBD2	-	TRBJ2-3	TRBV6-1	17	TGTGCCAGCAGTGAAGGGACTAGCGGTTTTAGCACAGATACGCAGTATTTT	CASSEGTSGFSTDTQYF
-	-	TRBJ1-4	TRBV14	14	TGTGCCAGCAGCCCTCGTGCAACTAATGAAAAACTGTTTTTT	CASSPRATNEKLFF
TRBD2	-	TRBJ2-1	TRBV6-5	16	TGTGCCAGCAGTTGGAGACTAGCGGGAGCGTCCAATGAGCAGTTCTTC	CASSWRLAGASNEQFF
TRBD1	-	TRBJ1-5	TRBV25-1	12	TGTGCCAGTGACAGGGGCCCTCAGCCCCAGCATTTT	CASDRGPQPQHF
-	-	TRBJ2-7	TRBV7-9	13	TGTGCCAGCAGCGCCAAAGACAGCTACGAGCAGTACTTC	CASSAKDSYEQYF
TRBD1	once	TRBJ1-3	TRBV5-5	16	TGTGCCAGCAGCTTAGGTTTCAGGGGGAATGGAAACACCATATATTTT	CASSLGFRGNGNTIYF
-	-	TRBJ1-4	TRBV28	15	TGTGCCAGCAGGGGGGACGGACTACCTAATGAAAAACTGTTTTTT	CASRGDGLPNEKLFF
-	few	TRBJ1-5	TRBV6-5	15	TGTGCCAGCAGTCCCACAGGGAGCCTAAATCAGCCCCAGCATTTT	CASSPTGSLNQPQHF
-	-	TRBJ1-5	TRBV7-9	13	TGTGCCAGCAGCTTAGGCGGGCATCAGCCCCAGCATTTT	CASSLGGHQPQHF
TRBD1	-	TRBJ1-1	TRBV4-3	15	TGCGCCAGCAGCCTAGACAGGGGGAGGAACACTGAAGCTTTCTTT	CASSLDRGRNTEAFF
TRBD2	-	TRBJ2-3	TRBV4-2	15	TGTGCCAGCAGCCAAGGGACTAGAAGCCCAGATACGCAGTATTTT	CASSQGTRSPDTQYF
TRBD1	-	TRBJ2-7	TRBV7-2	15	TGTGCCAGCAGCTCACCCGACAGGGGGGTCGACGAGCAGTACTTC	CASSSPDRGVDEQYF
-	-	TRBJ1-1	TRBV7-9	12	TGTGCCAGCAGCTTAGACTACACTGAAGCTTTCTTT	CASSLDYTEAFF
-	-	TRBJ2-7	TRBV5-1	15	TGCGCCAGCAGCTTATTTCTAGGCATTACCTACGAGCAGTACTTC	CASSLFLGITYEQYF
-	-	TRBJ1-5	TRBV15	17	TGTGCCACCAGCAGAGAGGGGCCCAGGGGCTCCAATCAGCCCCAGCATTTT	CATSREGPRGSNQPQHF
TRBD1	-	TRBJ1-2	TRBV18	14	TGTGCCAGCTCACCACCAAACAGGGGGCTAGGCTACACCTTC	CASSPPNRGLGYTF
-	-	TRBJ2-7	TRBV27	13	TGTGCCATCCGGACTGGCCACTCCTACGAGCAGTACTTC	CAIRTGHSYEQYF
TRBD2	-	TRBJ2-3	TRBV5-1	17	TGCGCCAGCAGCTTGTGGGCTAGCGGGACCAGCACAGATACGCAGTATTTT	CASSLWASGTSTDTQYF
-	-	TRBJ1-1	TRBV5-6	12	TGTGCCAGCAGCACCGGGGGCACTGAAGCTTTCTTT	CASSTGGTEAFF
-	-	TRBJ2-3	TRBV7-8	17	TGTGCCAGCAGCTACCTAGAACTACGGGGAGGAACAGATACGCAGTATTTT	CASSYLELRGGTDTQYF
-	-	TRBJ2-1	TRBV12-2	19	TGTGCAAGTCGCTTAGCGGGCCTCTTGGTGGCGGGACGCTACAATGAGCAGTTCTTC	CASRLAGLLVAGRYNEQFF
-	-	TRBJ2-3	TRBV2	14	TGTGCCAGCTGGGGCGGGGACCTCACAGATACGCAGTATTTT	CASWGGDLTDTQYF
TRBD2	-	TRBJ2-1	TRBV5-4	17	TGTGCCAGCAGCCCGGGACTAGTGGGGGTCCTTGCGAATGAGCAGTTCTTC	CASSPGLVGVLANEQFF
-	-	TRBJ2-1	TRBV6-4	15	TGTGCCAGCAGTGACTCCCCCGGCGGGGGCAGTGAGCAGTTCTTC	CASSDSPGGGSEQFF
TRBD2	-	TRBJ2-1	TRBV7-8	15	TGTGCCAGCAGGAGCGGGAGTGGGGCCTACAATGAGCAGTTCTTC	CASRSGSGAYNEQFF
-	once	TRBJ2-2	TRBV7-8	13	TGTGCCAGCAGCCAGGACACCCCCCGAGAGCTGTTTTTT	CASSQDTPRELFF
TRBD2	few	TRBJ2-5	TRBV4-1	15	TGCGCCAGCAGCCAAGCACGGGAGGGGTCGGAGACCCAGTACTTC	CASSQAREGSETQYF
TRBD1	-	TRBJ1-2	TRBV7-9	15	TGTGCCAGCAGCTTAGGGACAGGGGTATACTATGGCTACACCTTC	CASSLGTGVYYGYTF
TRBD2	-	TRBJ2-7	TRBV5-4	15	TGTGCCAGCAGCTCGGTAGCGGGAGGTCCCTACGAGCAGTACTTC	CASSSVAGGPYEQYF
-	-	TRBJ1-3	TRBV5-1	15	TGCGCCAGCAGCTTGAATCCCAACTCTGGAAACACCATATATTTT	CASSLNPNSGNTIYF
-	-	TRBJ2-2	TRBV5-1	12	TGCGCCAGCAGCCACAATGCCGGGGAGCTGTTTTTT	CASSHNAGELFF
TRBD2	few	TRBJ2-1	TRBV27	16	TGTGCCAGCAGTTTAGCTTCTAGCGGCTCCTACAATGAGCAGTTCTTC	CASSLASSGSYNEQFF
-	-	TRBJ1-5	TRBV25-1	16	TGTGCCAGCAGTGAATTCGGATGGGTAGGGGATCAGCCCCAGCATTTT	CASSEFGWVGDQPQHF
TRBD1	-	TRBJ2-1	TRBV2	19	TGTGCCAGCAGTAAATCCGGGACAGGGGGAGTTAGCTCCTACAATGAGCAGTTCTTC	CASSKSGTGGVSSYNEQFF
TRBD1	few	TRBJ1-2	TRBV28	13	TGTGCCAGCAGTCGGACAGGGGACTATGGCTACACCTTC	CASSRTGDYGYTF
-	-	TRBJ1-2	TRBV19	14	TGTGCCAGTAGTATAGATCCGGGTGCCTATGGCTACACCTTC	CASSIDPGAYGYTF
-	few	TRBJ2-2	TRBV6-5	14	TGTGCCAGCAGTTTAGGGGTGAACACCGGGGAGCTGTTTTTT	CASSLGVNTGELFF
TRBD2	few	TRBJ2-2	TRBV29-1	13	TGCAGCGGGGGGGGACTCAACACCGGGGAGCTGTTTTTT	CSGGGLNTGELFF
-	-	TRBJ2-2	TRBV4-2	14	TGTGCCAGCAGCTCTAACTCCGGGACCGGGGAGCTGTTTTTT	CASSSNSGTGELFF